This T cell receptor (beta chain) was recovered during a study of cytomegalovirus exposure and HLA in healthy donors. Whole-study findings and limits: Highly shared sequence variants in one cluster were likely a sequencing artifact.

Of note for this clone: Its antigen remains unknown.

PCR employed 60 Vbeta and 13 Jbeta primers. The assay was immunoSEQ multiplex PCR, and TCRdb's table has in-frame clones only and misses some. The data contain 50,000 or so clones, roughly 80% of them singletons. Sequencing was done on a sample of PBMCs. This clonotype originated in a woman aged 40 to 49 in good health and CMV-seropositive.

The CDR3 DNA reads as TGTGCCAGCTCACCCTTGGAGACAGGGGGTACTGAAGCTTTCTTT. Its translation is CASSPLETGGTEAFF. The J gene is TRBJ1-1, the V gene TRBV18; 9 nucleotides align to TRBD1. The junction had 7 bases not matched to a gene; V was cut back by 3 bases and J by 5 bases. The germline gives CDR1 KGHSH, CDR2 LQKENI. The CDR3 runs 15 residues.